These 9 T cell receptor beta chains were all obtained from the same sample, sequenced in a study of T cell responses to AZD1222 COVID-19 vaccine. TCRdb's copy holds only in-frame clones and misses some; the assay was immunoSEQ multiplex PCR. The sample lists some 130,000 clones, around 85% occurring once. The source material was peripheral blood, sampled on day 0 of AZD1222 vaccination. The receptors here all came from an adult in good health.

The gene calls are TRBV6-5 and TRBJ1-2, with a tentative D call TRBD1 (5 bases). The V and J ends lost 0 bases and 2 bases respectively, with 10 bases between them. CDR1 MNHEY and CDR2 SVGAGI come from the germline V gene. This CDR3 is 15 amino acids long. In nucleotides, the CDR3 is TGTGCCAGCAGTTACTCGGCAGGGATCAACTATGGCTACACCTTC. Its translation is CASSYSAGINYGYTF.

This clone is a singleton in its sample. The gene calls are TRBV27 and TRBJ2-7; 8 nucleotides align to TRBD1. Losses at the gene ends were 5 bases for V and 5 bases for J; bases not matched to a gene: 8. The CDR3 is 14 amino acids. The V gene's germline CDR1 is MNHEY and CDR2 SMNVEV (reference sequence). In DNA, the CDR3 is TGTGCCAGCAGTCCACACAGGGGGTGGCACGAGCAGTACTTC. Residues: CASSPHRGWHEQYF.

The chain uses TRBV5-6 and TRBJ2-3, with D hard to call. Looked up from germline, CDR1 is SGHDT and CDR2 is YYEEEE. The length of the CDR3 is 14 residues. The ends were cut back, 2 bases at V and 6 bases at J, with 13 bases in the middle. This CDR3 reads CASSFEAGRDTQYF. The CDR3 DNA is TGTGCCAGCAGCTTTGAAGCTGGCAGGGATACGCAGTATTTT.

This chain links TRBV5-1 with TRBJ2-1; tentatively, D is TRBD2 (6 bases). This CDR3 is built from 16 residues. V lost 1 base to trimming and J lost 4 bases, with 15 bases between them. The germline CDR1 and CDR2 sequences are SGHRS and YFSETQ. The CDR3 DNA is TGCGCCAGCAGCTTGACCGGCGGGCGGGGTTACAATGAGCAGTTCTTC. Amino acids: CASSLTGGRGYNEQFF. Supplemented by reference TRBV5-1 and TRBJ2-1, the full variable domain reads KAGVTQTPRYLIKTRGQQVTLSCSPISGHRSVSWYQQTPGQGLQFLFEYFSETQRNKGNFPGRFSGRQFSNSRSEMNVSTLELGDSALYLCASSLTGGRGYNEQFFGPGTRLTVL.

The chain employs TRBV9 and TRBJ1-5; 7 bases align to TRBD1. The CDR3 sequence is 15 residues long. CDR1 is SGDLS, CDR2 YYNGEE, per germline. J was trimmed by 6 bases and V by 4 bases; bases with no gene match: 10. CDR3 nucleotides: TGTGCCAGCAGCTCACAGGGGAATGAGGGTCAGCCCCAGCATTTT. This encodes CASSSQGNEGQPQHF.

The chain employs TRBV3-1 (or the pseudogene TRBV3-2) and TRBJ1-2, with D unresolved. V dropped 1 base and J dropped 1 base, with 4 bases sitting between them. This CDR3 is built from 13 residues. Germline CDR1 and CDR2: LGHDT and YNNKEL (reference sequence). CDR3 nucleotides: TGTGCCAGCAGCCAAGGGAGTAACTATGGCTACACCTTC. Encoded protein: CASSQGSNYGYTF.

The CDR3 sequence is CASSFFPPPSGSDEQYF. The CDR3 DNA reads as TGTGCCAGCAGCTTCTTCCCCCCCCCTAGCGGGAGTGACGAGCAGTACTTC. The genes are TRBV7-2 and TRBJ2-7; 10 nucleotides align to TRBD2. This CDR3 region has 17 residues. Germline CDR1 and CDR2: SGHTA and FQGNSA. Losses at the gene ends were 3 bases for V and 5 bases for J; bases not matched to a gene: 13.

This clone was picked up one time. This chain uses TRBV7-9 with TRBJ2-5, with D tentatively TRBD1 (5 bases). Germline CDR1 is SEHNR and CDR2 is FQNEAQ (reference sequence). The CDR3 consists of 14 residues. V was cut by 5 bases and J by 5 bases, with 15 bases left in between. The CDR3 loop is CASSPWTLRETQYF. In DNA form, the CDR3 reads TGTGCCAGCAGCCCGTGGACATTAAGGGAGACCCAGTACTTC.

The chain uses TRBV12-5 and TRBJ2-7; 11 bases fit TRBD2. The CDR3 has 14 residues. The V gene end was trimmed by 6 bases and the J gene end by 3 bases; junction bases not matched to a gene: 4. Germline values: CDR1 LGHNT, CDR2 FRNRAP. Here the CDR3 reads CASGAGTSGYEQYF. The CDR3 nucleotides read TGTGCTAGTGGGGCCGGGACTAGCGGCTACGAGCAGTACTTC.